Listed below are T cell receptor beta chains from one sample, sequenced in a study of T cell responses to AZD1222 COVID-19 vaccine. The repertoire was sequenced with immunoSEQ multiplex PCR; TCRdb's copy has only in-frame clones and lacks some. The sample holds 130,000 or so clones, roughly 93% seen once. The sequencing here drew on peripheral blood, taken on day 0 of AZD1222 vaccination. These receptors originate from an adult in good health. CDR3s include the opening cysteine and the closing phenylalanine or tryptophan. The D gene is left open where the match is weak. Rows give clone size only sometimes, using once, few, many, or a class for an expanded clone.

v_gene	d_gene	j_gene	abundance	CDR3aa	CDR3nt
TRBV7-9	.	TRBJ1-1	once	CASSFGENTEAFF	TGTGCCAGCAGCTTCGGGGAGAACACTGAAGCTTTCTTT
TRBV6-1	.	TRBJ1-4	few	CASSELGKEEKLFF	TGTGCCAGCAGTGAATTGGGTAAAGAGGAAAAACTGTTTTTT
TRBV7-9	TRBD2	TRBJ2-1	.	CASSASGSFNEQFF	TGTGCCAGCAGCGCTAGCGGGAGTTTCAATGAGCAGTTCTTC
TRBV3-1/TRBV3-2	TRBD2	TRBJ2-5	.	CASSQEGLARETQYF	TGTGCCAGCAGCCAAGAGGGACTAGCTCGAGAGACCCAGTACTTC
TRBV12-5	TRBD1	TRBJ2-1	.	CASGLAATGGNEQFF	TGTGCTAGTGGTTTGGCAGCCACAGGGGGTAATGAGCAGTTCTTC
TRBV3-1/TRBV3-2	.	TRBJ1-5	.	CASSQVGGPNQPQHF	TGTGCCAGCAGCCAAGTCGGGGGCCCGAATCAGCCCCAGCATTTT
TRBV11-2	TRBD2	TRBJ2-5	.	CASSFGGGGFEETQYF	TGTGCCAGCAGCTTTGGGGGGGGAGGGTTCGAAGAGACCCAGTACTTC
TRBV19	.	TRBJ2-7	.	CASSTPTGAYEQYF	TGTGCCAGTAGTACCCCGACAGGAGCCTACGAGCAGTACTTC
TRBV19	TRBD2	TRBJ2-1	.	CASSILAGGYEQFF	TGTGCCAGTAGTATCCTAGCGGGGGGCTATGAGCAGTTCTTC
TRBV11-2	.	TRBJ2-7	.	CASSLGVDSYEQYF	TGTGCCAGCAGCTTAGGCGTTGACTCCTACGAGCAGTACTTC
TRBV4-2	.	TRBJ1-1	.	CASSQGEGNTEAFF	TGTGCCAGCAGCCAAGGGGAGGGGAACACTGAAGCTTTCTTT